The source of this T cell receptor (beta chain) is a study of blood T cell repertoires in COVID-19. Study-wide context: The origin of the acute and convalescent COVID-19 samples was the United States, Italy and Spain. T cells, B-cell-depleted T cells, or PBMCs supplied cDNA or gDNA.

In regard to this clone: This likely traces to a read error, being one base from a far larger clone.

Unmatched junction bases numbered 4, after V lost 1 base and J lost 8 bases. The CDR3 loop spans 15 amino acids. Germline assignment: CDR1 SGHVS and CDR2 FNYEAQ. The authors' processing: Amplified reference gene primers provided the basis for estimating nucleated cell counts. Clones were sequenced by immunoSEQ multiplex PCR, and TCRdb holds only the in-frame ones, with some missing. V, J and clone size reflect that table, while D and trimming were determined from the DNA. The sample yields 85,000 to 90,000 clones, around 85% seen once. Sequencing was done on a sample of peripheral blood. The chain joins TRBV7-6 to TRBJ2-1; 11 positions agree with TRBD2. This TCR came from a man between 70 and 80 years old with acute or convalescent COVID-19. CDR3 residues: CASSLGLAGGDEQFF. CDR3 bases: TGTGCCAGCAGCTTAGGGCTAGCGGGGGGTGATGAGCAGTTCTTC.